This T cell receptor (beta chain) appears in the sequencing data of a study of T-cell reconstitution after alpha-beta-depleted transplantation in children (dated by TCRdb to the mid-2010s). For the wider study: Using TCR repertoire profiling, the study quantitatively followed how T-cell immune reconstitution unfolded in children after TCRalphabeta/CD19-depleted allogeneic hematopoietic cell transplantation. The study at large found these results: Apparently early alphabetaT-cell count recovery about two months after transplant reportedly relied on only several hundred rapidly expanded clones derived from non-depleted graft cells. In some patients, the high TCRbeta diversity seen at day 60 was put down to recipient T cells and intrathymic progenitors that had survived conditioning. Over subsequent months, a decline in hyperexpanded clone frequencies was noted, and after one year, T-cell counts and TCRbeta diversity were mostly ascribed to newly produced T cells.

The treatment or condition label here, explained by the study, means: allogeneic hematopoietic cell transplantation with graft depleted of TCRalphabeta T cells and CD19 B cells. The transplant recipients were children given TCRalphabeta/CD19-depleted allogeneic hematopoietic cell grafts. Receptor libraries were prepared by PCR. The instrument given in TCRdb is Illumina HiSeq 2500. Molecular barcoding was employed in the preparation of TCR libraries, with unique molecular identifiers being used to normalize TCRbeta repertoire quantification. TCRdb itself trimmed the public reads at Q25 with fastp, ran MiXCR and retained productive beta chains. Rows merge per CDR3 protein into single entries with the most common DNA and genes. This sample comprises 65,000 to 85,000 distinct CDR3 sequences, approximately 10% of them detected only once. Of the sample, less than 15% is held by the ten largest clones. This clonotype occurred many times. Which antigen it targets is not known. No base-level quality is on record; no much larger clone is a single base apart.

The source of this sequence is a boy younger than 18 with acute myeloid leukemia, due to receive a stem cell transplant. Sequencing used PBMCs, obtained before TCRalphabeta/CD19-depleted stem cell transplant.

CDR3 loop: CASRSTPGLGPHEQFF. DNA sequence: TGTGCCAGCAGAAGCACTCCGGGACTAGGCCCACATGAGCAGTTCTTC. The chain couples TRBV12-3 or TRBV12-4 to TRBJ2-1, with 8 bases matching TRBD2. V ends up 6 bases short and J 8 bases short, with an unmatched junction base count of 15. The CDR3 runs 16 amino acids, cysteine and phenylalanine included. Just the 48-base CDR3 DNA is kept, in frame starting at base 1.